Listed here is a single T cell receptor beta chain. Clones were sequenced by immunoSEQ multiplex PCR, and TCRdb holds only the in-frame ones, with some missing. In the table there are approximately 1,000,000 clones, around 78% of which are singletons. This entry belongs to a study of shared clonotypes between healthy human individuals. The germline V gene has CDR1 SGHNT and CDR2 YENEEA. The V end was cut by 5 bases, the J end by 0 bases, with 14 bases between. The CDR3 covers 15 residues. This chain links TRBV11-3 with TRBJ2-7, with D possibly TRBD1 on 8 matching bases. What was sequenced was memory CD4+ T cells from PBMCs. The subset was: CD45RA-negative fraction. This TCR was sampled from a man aged 18-30 years in good health. Some clones in this sample may be carry-over from other donors' samples. CDR3 sequence reads: CASSPGGQASYEQYF. CDR3 nucleotides: TGTGCCAGCAGCCCGGGGGGACAGGCCTCCTACGAGCAGTACTTC.